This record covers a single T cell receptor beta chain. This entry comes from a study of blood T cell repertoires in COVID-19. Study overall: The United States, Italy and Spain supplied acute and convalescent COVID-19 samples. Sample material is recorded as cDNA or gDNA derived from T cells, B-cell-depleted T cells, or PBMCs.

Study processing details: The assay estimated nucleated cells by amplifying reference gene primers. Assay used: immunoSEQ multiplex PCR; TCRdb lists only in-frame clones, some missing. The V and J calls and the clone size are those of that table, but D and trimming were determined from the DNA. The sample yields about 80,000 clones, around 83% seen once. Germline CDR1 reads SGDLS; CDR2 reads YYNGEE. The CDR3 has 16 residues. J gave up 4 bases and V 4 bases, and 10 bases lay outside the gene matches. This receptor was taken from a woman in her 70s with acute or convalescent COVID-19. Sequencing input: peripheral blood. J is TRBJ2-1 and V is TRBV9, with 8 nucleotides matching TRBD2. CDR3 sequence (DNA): TGTGCCAGCAGCATTGCCGGGACTAGGGGGTACAATGAGCAGTTCTTC. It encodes CASSIAGTRGYNEQFF.